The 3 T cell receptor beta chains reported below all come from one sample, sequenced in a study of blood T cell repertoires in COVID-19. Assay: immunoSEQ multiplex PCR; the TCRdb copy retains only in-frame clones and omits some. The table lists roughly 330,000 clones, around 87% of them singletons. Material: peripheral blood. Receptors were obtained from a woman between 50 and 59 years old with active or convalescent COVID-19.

The CDR3 DNA sequence: TGTGCCAGCAGTTACTCGCTCAGCGGATTGTTCTACAATGAGCAGTTCTTC. It specifies CASSYSLSGLFYNEQFF. V and J are TRBV6-2 or TRBV6-3 and TRBJ2-1; TRBD2 is a possible D gene (5 bases). Trimming took 0 bases from V and 3 from J, leaving 15 bases between them. The CDR3 loop spans 17 amino acids. Germline assignment: CDR1 MNHEY and CDR2 SVGEGT.

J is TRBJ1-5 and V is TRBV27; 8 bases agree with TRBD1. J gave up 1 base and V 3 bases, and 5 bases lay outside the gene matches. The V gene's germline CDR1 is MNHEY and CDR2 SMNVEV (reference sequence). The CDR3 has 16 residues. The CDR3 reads CASSLPGQGSNQPQHF. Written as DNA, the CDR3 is TGTGCCAGCAGTTTGCCCGGACAGGGAAGCAATCAGCCCCAGCATTTT.

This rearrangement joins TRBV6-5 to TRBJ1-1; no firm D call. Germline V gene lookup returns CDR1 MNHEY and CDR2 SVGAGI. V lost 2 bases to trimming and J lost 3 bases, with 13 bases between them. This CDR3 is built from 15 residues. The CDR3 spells CASSYAGRGYTEAFF. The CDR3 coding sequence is TGTGCCAGCAGTTACGCGGGTAGAGGGTACACTGAAGCTTTCTTT.